The 21 T cell receptor beta chains given below trace back to one sample, sequenced in a study of blood T cell repertoires in COVID-19. The protocol was immunoSEQ multiplex PCR, while the TCRdb copy is restricted to in-frame clones and leaves out a portion. The sample yields around 55,000 clones, 90% seen once. Sequenced material: peripheral blood. The receptors come from a man aged 35-49 years with acute or convalescent COVID-19.

The chain has TRBV5-1 and TRBJ1-1, with D hard to call. This CDR3 is 13 amino acids long. Germline assignment: CDR1 SGHRS and CDR2 YFSETQ. V was pared by 2 bases and J by 1 base, with 6 bases between. CDR3: CASSLQQNTEAFF. The CDR3 nucleotides are TGCGCCAGCAGCTTACAACAGAACACTGAAGCTTTCTTT.

V usage is TRBV29-1 and J usage is TRBJ1-1; TRBD1 might be the D (5 bases). CDR3 size: 13 residues. From germline, CDR1 is SQVTM and CDR2 ANQGSEA. V lost 7 bases to trimming and J lost 4 bases, with 16 bases between them. The chain's CDR3 is CSGGHSSVTEAFF. For the CDR3, the DNA is TGCAGCGGCGGACATTCTTCGGTCACTGAAGCTTTCTTT.

This chain links TRBV19 with TRBJ2-5; TRBD2 agrees at 9 bases. Germline CDR1 and CDR2: LNHDA and SQIVND (reference sequence). This CDR3 contains 16 residues. Unmatched junction bases numbered 11, after V lost 5 bases and J lost 4 bases. This chain's CDR3 is CASSPRFSGGSETQYF. The CDR3 DNA sequence: TGTGCCAGTAGTCCCCGGTTTAGCGGGGGCTCAGAGACCCAGTACTTC.

This chain links TRBV10-2 with TRBJ1-2; D not certain. Germline assignment: CDR1 WSHSY and CDR2 SAAADI. Trimming pared 2 bases from V and 0 bases from J, leaving 7 bases between. This CDR3 comprises 14 residues. The CDR3 loop is CASSEAGSNYGYTF. CDR3 nucleotides: TGCGCCAGCAGTGAGGCGGGCTCTAACTATGGCTACACCTTC.

V and J are TRBV6-6 and TRBJ2-7; D is possibly TRBD1 (5 bases). Trimming removed 4 bases at V and 6 bases at J, with 13 bases between. This CDR3 has 13 amino acids. Germline CDR1 and CDR2: MNHNY and SVGAGI (reference sequence). The CDR3 reads CASSSLGQGEQYF. CDR3 nucleotides: TGTGCCAGCAGTTCCCTGGGGCAAGGCGAGCAGTACTTC.

The chain recombines TRBV14 with TRBJ2-3; 10 bases map to TRBD2. The J segment lost 1 base and the V segment lost 3 bases, leaving 4 bases of the junction unmatched. The CDR3 covers 16 residues. Germline CDR1 is SGHDN and CDR2 is FVKESK. The CDR3, as DNA: TGTGCCAGCAGCCAGGCGCTAGCGGGGGGCACAGATACGCAGTATTTT. Translating gives CASSQALAGGTDTQYF.

The chain recombines TRBV3-1 (or the pseudogene TRBV3-2) with TRBJ1-2; D not resolved. Trimming stripped 0 bases from V and 3 bases from J, with 14 bases between. In germline, CDR1 is LGHDT, CDR2 YNNKEL (reference sequence). The CDR3 totals 16 residues. The CDR3 region has the DNA TGTGCCAGCAGCCAAGATGACACCCCAACGGACTATGGCTACACCTTC. It is translated as CASSQDDTPTDYGYTF.

The rearrangement joins TRBV10-1 to TRBJ2-1; 14 nucleotides match TRBD2. Germline V gene sequence: CDR1 WNHNN, CDR2 SYGVQD (reference sequence). This CDR3 is built from 20 residues. J was trimmed by 3 bases and V by 7 bases; bases with no gene match: 17. Here the CDR3 DNA reads TGCGCCAGCAACAGACCCGATTCTGGGACTAGCGGGAGAAGCTACAATGAGCAGTTCTTC. Translating it yields CASNRPDSGTSGRSYNEQFF.

This chain uses TRBV6-5 with TRBJ1-2; D gene ambiguous. Germline assignment: CDR1 MNHEY and CDR2 SVGAGI. V was cut by 0 bases and J by 2 bases, with 10 bases left in between. This CDR3 contains 15 residues. The CDR3, as DNA: TGTGCCAGCAGTTACTCGCGCGGATCCAACTATGGCTACACCTTC. Translating it yields CASSYSRGSNYGYTF.

The V and J genes are TRBV12-5 and TRBJ2-1, with 9 nucleotides matching TRBD2. The CDR3 loop spans 16 amino acids. Per germline, CDR1 LGHNT and CDR2 FRNRAP. The junction had 10 bases not matched to a gene; V was cut back by 6 bases and J by 4 bases. The CDR3 loop reads CASGAGGPTRYNEQFF. The CDR3 DNA is TGTGCTAGTGGGGCGGGAGGGCCGACGCGGTACAATGAGCAGTTCTTC.

The J gene is TRBJ2-7, the V gene TRBV18; 7 positions agree with TRBD2. V shed 2 bases and J 2 bases; nucleotides not matched to a gene: 6. The CDR3 has 15 residues. CDR1 is KGHSH and CDR2 is LQKENI in the germline V gene. CDR3 coding DNA: TGTGCCAGCTCACCATCTAGCGGAGGAACCTACGAGCAGTACTTC. It encodes CASSPSSGGTYEQYF.

The rearrangement uses TRBV5-6 and TRBJ2-7; no reliable D call. CDR3 length: 15 amino acids. CDR1 is SGHDT, CDR2 YYEEEE, per germline. V was shortened by 4 bases and J by 5 bases, with 19 bases between the two germline ends. This CDR3 is CASSPPGPSKNEQYF. The CDR3 region has the DNA TGTGCCAGCAGCCCCCCGGGTCCCTCAAAAAACGAGCAGTACTTC.

The V and J genes are TRBV2 and TRBJ2-1; 12 bases line up with TRBD2. The V segment lost 3 bases and the J segment 7 bases; nucleotides outside the gene matches: 7. CDR3 length equals 16 residues. Germline V gives CDR1 SNHLY, CDR2 FYNNEI. The CDR3 region is CASSEARLAGVNEQFF. The CDR3 region has the DNA TGTGCCAGCAGTGAGGCAAGACTAGCGGGAGTGAATGAGCAGTTCTTC.

The rearrangement links TRBV7-6 to TRBJ1-4; D not certain. The CDR3 length is 15 residues. Trimming cost V 1 base and J 2 bases, with 8 bases left between them. Germline V gene data show CDR1 as SGHVS and CDR2 as FNYEAQ. The CDR3 coding sequence is TGTGCCAGCAGCTTAGGGGCCGCCACTAATGAAAAACTGTTTTTT. It yields the protein CASSLGAATNEKLFF.

This chain links TRBV29-1 with TRBJ2-3; 7 bases fit TRBD1. Germline CDR1 SQVTM, CDR2 ANQGSEA. The junction had 20 bases not matched to a gene; V was cut back by 8 bases and J by 0 bases. The CDR3 spans 18 residues. CDR3 in amino acids: CSLLSVRGQVRSTDTQYF. The CDR3 nucleotides are TGCAGCTTGCTTAGCGTGAGGGGGCAAGTGAGGAGCACAGATACGCAGTATTTT.

This chain joins TRBV2 and TRBJ1-2; 8 bases match TRBD1. Losses at the gene ends were 6 bases for V and 3 bases for J; bases not matched to a gene: 6. The germline V gene has CDR1 SNHLY and CDR2 FYNNEI. This CDR3 comprises 14 residues. The CDR3 here is CASRLNRGDYGYTF. The CDR3 DNA reads TGTGCCAGCAGGCTTAACAGGGGGGACTATGGCTACACCTTC.

This chain connects TRBV7-8 to TRBJ2-7, with 7 positions matching TRBD2. This CDR3 has 15 amino acids. Germline V lookup: CDR1 SGHVS, CDR2 FQNEAQ. J lost 5 bases, V lost 6 bases, and 13 bases had no gene match. CDR3 coding DNA: TGTGCCAGCAGTCCCCAGGGCGGGAGAACCAACGAGCAGTACTTC. Translation gives CASSPQGGRTNEQYF.

CDR3 in DNA: TGCGCCAGCAGCCCCTCATATAGCGGGAGCTCCTACAATGAGCAGTTCTTC. This gives the protein CASSPSYSGSSYNEQFF. The chain uses TRBV4-3 and TRBJ2-1, with 9 bases identical to TRBD2. Germline CDR1 and CDR2: LGHNA and YSLEER. The CDR3 has 17 amino acids. J lost 0 bases, V lost 4 bases, and 7 bases had no gene match.

The CDR3 protein is CASRSRDSRGSNQPQHF. In nucleotides, the CDR3 is TGTGCCAGCAGAAGCCGGGACTCTCGAGGGAGCAATCAGCCCCAGCATTTT. The chain carries TRBV6-4 and TRBJ1-5; possibly TRBD1 for D (5 bases). V dropped 6 bases and J dropped 1 base, with 19 bases sitting between them. Germline CDR1 MRHNA, CDR2 SNTAGT. The CDR3 runs to 17 residues.

This clone was counted once. The chain couples TRBV4-2 to TRBJ2-3, with a tentative D call TRBD2 (5 bases). V gave up 0 bases and J gave up 1 base, with 17 bases separating them. CDR1 and CDR2 (germline): LGHNA, YNFKEQ. This CDR3 has 18 amino acids. The CDR3 loop is CASSQDLRAGTGTDTQYF. The DNA of the CDR3 is TGTGCCAGCAGCCAAGATTTGCGGGCGGGTACTGGCACAGATACGCAGTATTTT.

V is TRBV24-1 and J is TRBJ2-3, with D possibly being TRBD2 (6 bases). The CDR3 length is 14 residues. Per the germline V gene, CDR1 is KGHDR and CDR2 is SFDVKD. The V gene lost 0 bases and the J gene lost 5 bases, with 8 bases spanning the gap. CDR3 loop: CATSDLVGGDTQYF. The CDR3 nucleotides read TGTGCCACCAGTGATTTGGTGGGGGGAGATACGCAGTATTTT.